This TCR beta chain stems from a study of beta chain features in type 1 diabetes (dated by TCRdb to the late 2010s). Concerning the study at large: Patients and healthy donors did not differ in mean age, gender distribution, total cell number or subset yield. The study compared TCRB repertoires of sorted circulating CD4+ T cell subsets between recently diagnosed type 1 diabetes patients and matched healthy donors. Across all samples, some 100,000,000 sorted cells were examined, and cell number per subset correlated strongly with RNA yield. Regulatory and stem cell-like memory subsets were isolated from only 8 patients and about eight healthy donors, whereas naive and central memory subsets came from all 28 donors. Beyond this particular receptor, the publication reports: Patients with type 1 diabetes made fewer insertions and deleted more nucleotides at VDJ recombination sites, implying thymic rearrangement abnormalities. Naive, central memory and regulatory TCRB repertoires appeared to be more alike among patients than among healthy donors. Because cDNA rather than genomic DNA was sequenced, highly expressing activated cells could have been over-represented, although no difference in activation and CD3 levels was found between groups. PCR might favor shorter templates, but patient and control samples were amplified and corrected together, so any skew would affect both groups equally. Because small numbers of individuals were included in the HLA sub-analyses, any influence of HLA type on TCRB rearrangement was left unresolved. Type 1 diabetes patients showed a moderate but significant shortening of TCRB CDR3 length in all four CD4+ subsets.

Trimming takes 5 bases from V and 4 bases from J, and the germline ends sit 14 bases apart. CDR3 length: 14 amino acids, cysteine to phenylalanine. The DNA shown is the 42-base CDR3, in frame from base 1. The germline V gene sets CDR1 to SGHVS and CDR2 to FQNEAQ. Each donor gave one peripheral blood draw, approximately 110 mL on average, collected into heparinised tubes. Using a panel that included CD45RO, CCR7, CD25, CD127, CD95 and CD27, naive, central memory, regulatory and stem cell-like memory CD4+ T cells were sorted on a BD FACSAria II. A purity above 98% was achieved for all sorted populations. PBMCs were separated immediately by Lymphoprep density gradient centrifugation and were stained directly, without being cultured. Samples were stained and sorted in pairs, with one healthy donor and one patient per experiment, so that batch effects were minimized. All of the isolated RNA was reverse transcribed with the High Capacity cDNA Reverse Transcription Kit, so expressed TCRB transcripts were sequenced. Deep immunoSEQ sequencing was applied to naive, central memory and regulatory T cell samples, giving an average of roughly 3.6 million total reads per sample. Sorted cells were lysed in RLT buffer, and RNA was extracted using DNase-treated RNeasy Micro or Mini kits according to cell number. Each cell subset was processed separately to prevent cross-contamination, with patient and healthy donor samples processed together. Using the immunoSEQ multiplex PCR, TCRB sequences were amplified from cDNA into 87-bp fragments spanning the CDR3 region. Sequencing of the amplicons was done on the Illumina HiSeq platform. The authors' analysis ran thus. PCR bias was corrected computationally using synthetic template baselines, and reads within Hamming distance 2 were collapsed, with unmergeable singletons discarded. Reads were aligned against IMGT to assign V, D and J genes, CDR3 length and insertions or deletions at six rearrangement sites. Clonotype counts were normalized to sorted cell number within each subset before computing true diversity and Gini coefficients with the tcR R package. The overlap coefficient, calculated on TCRB nucleotide sequences, was used to quantify repertoire sharing. The source is immuneACCESS, and TCRdb retained only in-frame sequences with V and J called. Part of the clones is not carried over; for the studies checked, unresolved V genes explain less than half of this, and the remainder is unexplained. That table gives V, J and clone size, and the DNA gave D and trimming. The sample contains over 300,000 clones, 9.3% of them found a single time. The biggest ten clones account for approximately 1% of the sample.

In the case of this clone: Its antigen is not yet known. No much larger clone exists at a distance of one base, and base qualities are not known.

In this chain, TRBV7-8 is recombined with TRBJ1-2; no D gene call is confident. The sequencing input was central memory CD4+ T cells from blood. The clonotype comes from a man aged 25-40 years with type 1 diabetes. The CDR3 region has the sequence CASSPPERLYGYTF. In nucleotide form, the sequence is TGTGCCAGCAGCCCCCCCGAGAGGCTCTATGGCTACACCTTC.